The 25 T cell receptor beta chains given below trace back to one sample, sequenced in a study of T cell responses to AZD1222 COVID-19 vaccine. Clones were read by immunoSEQ multiplex PCR, and TCRdb kept only the in-frame ones, dropping some. The sample includes 100,000 to 140,000 clones, about 90% seen only once; the top ten take approximately 4%. The material sequenced was peripheral blood, taken on day 0 of AZD1222 vaccination. These receptors all stem from an adult in good health.

This clone was found a few times. The gene calls are TRBV7-8 and TRBJ1-1, with D unclear. In germline, CDR1 is SGHVS, CDR2 FQNEAQ. V was pared by 2 bases and J by 6 bases, with 10 bases between. The CDR3 consists of 13 residues. Here the CDR3 reads CASSLSRSAEAFF. CDR3 nucleotide sequence: TGTGCCAGCAGCTTATCAAGGAGCGCTGAAGCTTTCTTT.

A few counts support this clone. This chain uses TRBV7-3 with TRBJ2-3; 8 positions match TRBD2. Germline trimming cut 5 bases from V and 4 bases from J; bases unmatched to any gene: 8. This CDR3 region has 15 residues. Germline V gene sequence: CDR1 SGHTA, CDR2 FQGTGA. The CDR3 DNA reads as TGTGCCAGCAGCCCCATATCGGGGGGGGCAGATACGCAGTATTTT. It encodes CASSPISGGADTQYF.

The chain uses TRBV7-3 and TRBJ2-7, with TRBD1 matching 9 bases. V lost 8 bases to trimming and J lost 5 bases; unmatched junction nucleotides: 10. The germline V gene encodes CDR1 SGHTA and CDR2 FQGTGA. This CDR3 comprises 14 residues. The CDR3 sequence: CASGPGDRVDEQYF. The CDR3 DNA reads as TGTGCCAGCGGCCCCGGGGACAGGGTCGACGAGCAGTACTTC.

This clone was seen a few times. The genes are TRBV3-1 (or the pseudogene TRBV3-2) and TRBJ1-2, with a possible D match to TRBD1 (5 bases). Germline CDR1 is LGHDT and CDR2 is YNNKEL (reference sequence). CDR3 length: 15 residues. Trimming shortened V by 4 bases and J by 4 bases, and 16 bases separated the two germline ends. The DNA for the CDR3 is TGTGCCAGCAGCCCAGACGGGGGAGCAAGCTATGGCTACACCTTC. Translated, it gives CASSPDGGASYGYTF.

The rearrangement uses TRBV28 and TRBJ2-5, with 11 bases matching TRBD1. The CDR3 extends over 15 amino acids. Germline CDR1 MDHEN, CDR2 SYDVKM. V shed 6 bases, J shed 7 bases, and the junction held 10 bases outside the gene matches. The CDR3 loop reads CASSRGGQGAVTQYF. In nucleotides, the CDR3 is TGTGCCAGCAGCCGAGGAGGACAGGGGGCGGTGACCCAGTACTTC.

This chain connects TRBV19 to TRBJ1-6; D is ambiguous. Trimming stripped 8 bases from V and 0 bases from J, with 11 bases between. This CDR3 spans 15 amino acids. CDR1 and CDR2 (germline): LNHDA, SQIVND (reference sequence). The CDR3 loop is CASLKGSSYNSPLHF. The CDR3 DNA follows: TGTGCCAGTTTGAAAGGGAGCTCCTATAATTCACCCCTCCACTTT. The entire variable domain, with the rest obtained from reference TRBV19 and TRBJ1-6, is as follows: DGGITQSPKYLFRKEGQNVTLSCEQNLNHDAMYWYRQDPGQGLRLIYYSQIVNDFQKGDIAEGYSVSREKKESFPLTVTSAQKNPTAFYLCASLKGSSYNSPLHFGNGTRLTVT.

The chain employs TRBV19 and TRBJ2-3; the D call may be TRBD1 or TRBD2 (5 bases each). The V and J ends lost 6 bases and 2 bases respectively, with 15 bases between them. The CDR3 is made up of 15 amino acids. Per the germline V gene, CDR1 is LNHDA and CDR2 is SQIVND (reference sequence). As DNA, the CDR3 is TGTGCCAGTAGCGAACCGGGACGACACACAGATACGCAGTATTTT. Amino acid sequence: CASSEPGRHTDTQYF.

The gene calls are TRBV30 and TRBJ2-7, with 7 bases fitting TRBD2. Germline CDR1 GTSNPN, CDR2 SVGIG (reference sequence). CDR3 length equals 13 residues. With 0 bases clipped from V and 3 bases from J, the junction kept 2 bases outside the gene matches. This CDR3 reads CAWSVSSGYEQYF. The CDR3 bases are TGTGCCTGGAGTGTTTCTAGCGGCTACGAGCAGTACTTC.

This clone occurred a few times. As DNA, the CDR3 is TGTGCCAGCAGTTACCGGTTTGAATGGGGGACAGCCCTCCACTTT. This gives the protein CASSYRFEWGTALHF. The chain recombines TRBV6-5 with TRBJ1-6; 7 nucleotides match TRBD1. V lost 2 bases, J lost 14 bases, and 12 bases stayed unmatched. There are 15 residues in the CDR3. Germline-derived CDR1 and CDR2 are MNHEY and SVGAGI.

This clone was picked up one time. The CDR3 loop reads CASSLQDTYNEQFF. Written as DNA, the CDR3 is TGTGCCAGCAGCCTACAGGACACATACAATGAGCAGTTCTTC. The rearrangement joins TRBV3-1 (or the pseudogene TRBV3-2) to TRBJ2-1, with a tentative D call TRBD1 (5 bases). Trimming cost V 4 bases and J 4 bases, with 11 bases left between them. CDR3 length: 14 amino acids. Looked up from germline, CDR1 is LGHDT and CDR2 is YNNKEL (reference sequence).

The gene calls are TRBV5-4 and TRBJ2-7, with a weak D call TRBD2 (6 bases). In germline, CDR1 is SGHNT, CDR2 YYREEE (reference sequence). The CDR3 is 15 amino acids. V lost 4 bases, J lost 0 bases, and 14 bases lay in between. CDR3 bases: TGTGCCAGCAGCCCTCGGGGCGGGACCTCCTACGAGCAGTACTTC. It encodes CASSPRGGTSYEQYF.

CDR3 in amino acids: CASADRATYNEQFF. CDR3 nucleotides: TGTGCTAGTGCTGATAGGGCGACCTACAATGAGCAGTTCTTC. The chain employs TRBV12-5 and TRBJ2-1; unclear D gene. This CDR3 contains 14 residues. V was clipped by 7 bases and J by 2 bases, with 12 bases between them. The germline CDR1 and CDR2 sequences are LGHNT and FRNRAP.

The rearrangement links TRBV27 to TRBJ1-5; D possibly corresponds to TRBD1 (5 bases). The CDR3 totals 15 residues. Trimming took off 3 bases at V and 0 bases at J, with 9 bases between the two ends. Germline assignment: CDR1 MNHEY and CDR2 SMNVEV (reference sequence). The CDR3 region is CASSFDSYSNQPQHF. For the CDR3, the DNA is TGTGCCAGCAGTTTCGACAGTTATAGCAATCAGCCCCAGCATTTT.

The V and J genes are TRBV7-9 and TRBJ2-1; no firm D call. V shed 1 base and J shed 7 bases, with 5 bases lying between them. Germline V gene lookup returns CDR1 SEHNR and CDR2 FQNEAQ (reference sequence). The CDR3 is 12 amino acids. CDR3 region: CASSLGVNEQFF. In nucleotides, the CDR3 is TGTGCCAGCAGCTTAGGGGTAAATGAGCAGTTCTTC. Together with reference TRBV7-9 and TRBJ2-1, the CDR3 gives the full variable domain: DTGVSQNPRHKITKRGQNVTFRCDPISEHNRLYWYRQTLGQGPEFLTYFQNEAQLEKSRLLSDRFSAERPKGSFSTLEIQRTEQGDSAMYLCASSLGVNEQFFGPGTRLTVL.

The genes are TRBV7-9 and TRBJ1-4, with D possibly being TRBD1 (6 bases). The CDR3 is 17 residues long. Germline loops: CDR1 SEHNR, CDR2 FQNEAQ (reference sequence). Trimming removed 5 bases at V and 0 bases at J, with 16 bases between. CDR3 loop: CASSQGTTKATNEKLFF. As DNA, the CDR3 is TGTGCCAGCAGCCAGGGGACAACCAAAGCAACTAATGAAAAACTGTTTTTT.

The chain recombines TRBV5-4 with TRBJ1-2; possible D gene TRBD1, 6 bases. V was clipped by 5 bases and J by 8 bases, with 16 bases between them. Germline assignment: CDR1 SGHNT and CDR2 YYREEE (reference sequence). CDR3 size: 13 residues. CDR3 DNA: TGTGCCAGCAGAATCCCTAAACAGGGAGGCTACACCTTC. The encoded protein is CASRIPKQGGYTF. The full variable domain, rest sourced from reference TRBV5-4 and TRBJ1-2, is ETGVTQSPTHLIKTRGQQVTLRCSSQSGHNTVSWYQQALGQGPQFIFQYYREEENGRGNFPPRFSGLQFPNYSSELNVNALELDDSALYLCASRIPKQGGYTFGSGTRLTVV.

V gene TRBV13 combines with J gene TRBJ2-3, with 10 positions matching TRBD2. The CDR3 has 16 amino acids. The germline CDR1 and CDR2 sequences are PRHDT and FYEKMQ (reference sequence). V was pared by 8 bases and J by 5 bases, with 13 bases of the junction left unmatched. The CDR3 DNA sequence: TGTGCCAGCCGCCAGGGCCTAGCGGGAGTGGTAGATACGCAGTATTTT. Its translation is CASRQGLAGVVDTQYF.

The V call is TRBV6-5, the J call TRBJ1-3; TRBD1 matches at 7 bases. The V gene end was trimmed by 9 bases and the J gene end by 1 base; junction bases not matched to a gene: 6. CDR1 and CDR2 from the germline V gene are MNHEY and SVGAGI. The CDR3 contains 14 residues. Here the CDR3 DNA reads TGTGCCAGTGATCCAGGGGGATCTGGAAACACCATATATTTT. It specifies CASDPGGSGNTIYF.

This clone occurred once. The chain has TRBV4-2 and TRBJ1-2; a possible D gene is TRBD1 (5 bases). The V gene lost 8 bases and the J gene lost 3 bases, with 19 bases spanning the gap. This CDR3 is 15 amino acids long. CDR1 is LGHNA and CDR2 is YNFKEQ in the germline V gene. This CDR3 is CASEPFGQGDYGYTF. DNA of the CDR3: TGTGCCAGCGAACCTTTTGGGCAGGGAGACTATGGCTACACCTTC.

DNA of the CDR3: TGTGCCAGCAGCTTAGCCCCTGTGCGGAGCAATACGCAGTATTTT. Its protein is CASSLAPVRSNTQYF. V usage is TRBV7-2 and J usage is TRBJ2-3; no reliable D call. The V gene lost 0 bases and the J gene lost 7 bases, with 14 bases spanning the gap. This CDR3 spans 15 amino acids. CDR1 and CDR2 (germline): SGHTA, FQGNSA.

This clone was seen once. This rearrangement joins TRBV9 to TRBJ2-3; the D is unclear. The ends were cut back, 0 bases at V and 5 bases at J, with 7 bases in the middle. The CDR3 sequence is 13 residues long. Germline V CDR1 and CDR2: SGDLS, YYNGEE. The CDR3 loop reads CASSVVWGDTQYF. The CDR3 nucleotides are TGTGCCAGCAGCGTAGTCTGGGGAGATACGCAGTATTTT.

The chain is built from TRBV7-3 and TRBJ1-6, with 7 bases identical to TRBD1. The length of the CDR3 is 14 residues. V gave up 4 bases and J gave up 7 bases; unmatched junction bases: 4. Germline CDR1 SGHTA, CDR2 FQGTGA. CDR3 bases: TGTGCCAGCAGCTCGACAGGGAGGAATTCACCCCTCCACTTT. Its translation: CASSSTGRNSPLHF.

The chain recombines TRBV20-1 with TRBJ1-1; D not resolved. CDR3 length: 11 residues. The V end was cut by 1 base, the J end by 5 bases, with 5 bases between. Germline CDR1 is DFQATT and CDR2 is SNEGSKA (reference sequence). The chain's CDR3 is CSARGLTEAFF. The DNA of the CDR3 is TGCAGTGCTAGAGGGTTGACTGAAGCTTTCTTT.

The chain uses TRBV2 and TRBJ2-3; D uncertain. Trimming left V 5 bases short and J 2 bases short, with 8 bases between. Germline V lookup: CDR1 SNHLY, CDR2 FYNNEI. This CDR3 has 13 residues. The CDR3 bases are TGTGCCAGCAGTCACCTTCTCACAGATACGCAGTATTTT. This translates into CASSHLLTDTQYF. The full variable domain, in which reference TRBV2 and TRBJ2-3 provide the parts outside the CDR3, is EPEVTQTPSHQVTQMGQEVILRCVPISNHLYFYWYRQILGQKVEFLVSFYNNEISEKSEIFDDQFSVERPDGSNFTLKIRSTKLEDSAMYFCASSHLLTDTQYFGPGTRLTVL.

V and J are TRBV21-1 and TRBJ2-7; the listed D gene, TRBD1, was not tested against the DNA. TRBV21-1 is an annotated pseudogene. The CDR3 extends over 17 amino acids. CDR3 sequence (DNA): TGTGCCAGCAGCAAAATGGGCCGCGGACAGGGTGACCACGAGCAGTACTTC. Amino acid sequence: CASSKMGRGQGDHEQYF.